This T cell receptor (beta chain) was documented in a study of T cell repertoires in cytomegalovirus infection. TCRdb redid the calling of the reads with MiXCR, one entry per CDR3 protein. The data hold about 260,000 distinct CDR3 sequences, with around 9% observed a single time. V was trimmed by 8 bases and J by 5 bases, leaving 13 bases between them. The germline CDR1 and CDR2 sequences are LNHDA and SQIVND (reference sequence). The CDR3 sequence is 13 residues long. This clonotype was observed many times. Sequenced material: PBMCs. J is TRBJ1-5 and V is TRBV19, with unresolved D. This receptor was taken from a human donor in good health (CMV status not recorded). Some clones in this sample may be carry-over from other donors' samples. The chain's CDR3 is CASRSVDHQPQHF. The DNA for the CDR3 is TGTGCCAGTCGCTCAGTGGATCATCAGCCCCAGCATTTT. Looking up the rest from reference TRBV19 and TRBJ1-5 gives the full variable domain: DGGITQSPKYLFRKEGQNVTLSCEQNLNHDAMYWYRQDPGQGLRLIYYSQIVNDFQKGDIAEGYSVSREKKESFPLTVTSAQKNPTAFYLCASRSVDHQPQHFGDGTRLSIL.